This T cell receptor beta chain comes out of a study of blood T cell repertoires in COVID-19. At the level of the study: The study drew acute and convalescent COVID-19 samples from the United States, Italy and Spain.

CDR1 and CDR2 from the germline V gene are SEHNR and FQNEAQ (reference sequence). There are 14 residues in the CDR3. The V and J ends lost 5 bases and 4 bases respectively, with 12 bases between them. This clone was counted only a few times. This CDR3 is also generated by other DNA sequences in the sample. Patients at the Seattle site were enrolled during active infection and followed longitudinally. Per the authors' pipeline: Using reference gene primer amplification, nucleated cell counts were estimated. Here immunoSEQ multiplex PCR was the method, and the copy in TCRdb shows in-frame clones only, minus some. V and J calls and clone size are as listed in that table; D and trimming were resolved from the DNA. The sample consists of around 480,000 clones, roughly 88% of them appearing once.

Sequencing used peripheral blood. The genes are TRBV7-9 and TRBJ1-3; tentatively, D is TRBD1 (6 bases). The receptor comes from a woman in her forties or fifties with COVID-19, enrolled during active disease. The CDR3 DNA reads TGTGCCAGCAGCCTTGGGGGCAGCGGAAACACCATATATTTT. Translation gives CASSLGGSGNTIYF.